This T cell receptor (beta chain) appears in the sequencing data of a study of T cells in Graves' hyperthyroidism and ophthalmopathy. The germline gives CDR1 SGHTA, CDR2 FQGNSA. CDR3 length: 16 amino acids. With V trimmed by 2 bases and J by 7 bases, 10 bases remained unmatched. In its sample, this clonotype was seen once. It was RNA transcripts that yielded the amplified TCR beta CDR3 regions. With the HTBI primer set, the TCR CDR3 went through a first round of RT-PCR. MiXCR, run by TCRdb on the multiplex PCR reads, gives a single entry per CDR3 protein. The top ten hold over 25% of the sample, which has around 500,000 distinct CDR3 sequences, 15% to 20% seen once.

This TCR was recovered from a woman aged 30 to 39 with Graves' ophthalmopathy. Sequenced input: blood. J is TRBJ2-7 and V is TRBV7-2; TRBD2 matches at 11 bases. The CDR3 spells CASSLREPGLAVEQYF. CDR3 nucleotides: TGTGCCAGCAGCTTAAGGGAGCCGGGACTAGCGGTAGAGCAGTACTTC.